This T cell receptor beta chain emerged from a study of vaccination effects on CD4 cells after COVID-19. On this clone: Its target is unknown.

Following a 10-day culture, CD4+ T cells were purified. The CDR3 is 15 residues long. The V segment lost 7 bases and the J segment 4 bases; nucleotides outside the gene matches: 9. Germline V CDR1 and CDR2: LGHDT, YNNKEL (reference sequence). The method was immunoSEQ multiplex PCR; TCRdb's version includes in-frame clones alone and lacks a portion of them. The profile shows about 39,000 clones, roughly 82% of them singletons. Notes on the study in general: Few convalescent patients and no early post-infection timepoints were included in the study.

The sequencing here drew on CD4+ T cells from PBMCs cultured without peptide, taken before COVID-19 vaccination. The receptor's source is a human donor who received a COVID-19 vaccine. The rearrangement links TRBV3-1 (or the pseudogene TRBV3-2) to TRBJ2-3; TRBD2 aligns across 9 bases. The chain's CDR3 is CASNSAGGFADTQYF. DNA for the CDR3: TGTGCCAGCAACTCAGCGGGGGGATTCGCAGATACGCAGTATTTT.